The TCR beta chain described here comes from a study of blood T cell repertoires in COVID-19. The protocol was immunoSEQ multiplex PCR, while the TCRdb copy is restricted to in-frame clones and leaves out a portion. The data show over 100,000 clones, with roughly 91% seen just once and 4.5% to 5.5% held by the top ten. CDR1 KGHDR and CDR2 SFDVKD come from the germline V gene. The CDR3 is 14 amino acids. J was trimmed by 4 bases and V by 6 bases; bases with no gene match: 3. Sequencing was performed on peripheral blood. The TCR comes from a human donor in a cohort sampled during active COVID-19. V usage is TRBV24-1 and J usage is TRBJ2-2; 8 bases map to TRBD1. CDR3 sequence (DNA): TGTGCCACCAGTAGGACAGGGCTCACCGGGGAGCTGTTTTTT. Its translation is CATSRTGLTGELFF.